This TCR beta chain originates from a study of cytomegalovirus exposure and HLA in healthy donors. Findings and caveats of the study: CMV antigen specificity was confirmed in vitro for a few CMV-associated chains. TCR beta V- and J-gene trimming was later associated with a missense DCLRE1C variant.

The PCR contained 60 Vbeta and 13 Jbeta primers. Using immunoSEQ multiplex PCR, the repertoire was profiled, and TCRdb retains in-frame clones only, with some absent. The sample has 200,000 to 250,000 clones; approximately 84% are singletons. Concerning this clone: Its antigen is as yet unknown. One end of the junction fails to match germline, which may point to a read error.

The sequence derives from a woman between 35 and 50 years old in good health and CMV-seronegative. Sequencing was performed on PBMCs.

CDR3 in DNA: TGTGCCAGCAGCCGACTGCGAGCCCTGTCCTTCGAGCAGTACTTC. The encoded protein is CASSRLRALSFEQYF. V and J are TRBV2 and TRBJ2-7; D is ambiguous. There are 15 residues in the CDR3. Germline CDR1 and CDR2: SNHLY and FYNNEI.